This T cell receptor (beta chain) was observed in a study of shared clonotypes between healthy human individuals. Per sorted-subset replicate PCR, input was 200 to 250 ng DNA, representing roughly 30,000 T cell genomes. Clones were sequenced by immunoSEQ multiplex PCR, and TCRdb holds only the in-frame ones, with some missing. The data contain about 380,000 clones, around 96% of them singletons. The sequence was collected from a man aged 25 to 45 in good health. The sequenced sample consisted of memory CD8+ T cells sorted from blood. Subset described: CD45RO+ cells pooled with CCR7-negative TemRA cells.

CDR3 DNA: TGCAGCGTCGACGGATCCACTACAAGCTCCTACAATGAGCAGTTCTTC. Amino acids: CSVDGSTTSSYNEQFF. The chain is built from TRBV29-1 and TRBJ2-1; D is ambiguous. The V and J ends lost 6 bases and 0 bases respectively, with 18 bases between them. CDR3 length: 16 residues. The germline gives CDR1 SQVTM, CDR2 ANQGSEA.